This T cell receptor beta chain is from a study of shared clonotypes between healthy human individuals. Study results and limitations: Read depth was anticipated to influence clonotype sharing among donors.

The protocol was immunoSEQ multiplex PCR, while the TCRdb copy is restricted to in-frame clones and leaves out a portion. The sample contains roughly 1,000,000 clones, around 78% of which appear only once. With regard to this clone: Its antigen is unidentified.

CDR1 is SGHRS and CDR2 is YFSETQ in the germline V gene. Between the trimmed V and J ends, which lost 2 bases and 1 base, there was a span of 9 bases. The CDR3 totals 14 residues. The clonotype was recovered from a man younger than 35 in good health. Some clones in this sample may be carry-over from other donors' samples. The rearrangement joins TRBV5-1 to TRBJ2-5; a weak D match, TRBD1 (5 bases). Material for sequencing was memory CD4+ T cells from PBMCs. Subset meaning: CD45RA-negative fraction. CDR3: CASSFRESQETQYF. The CDR3 nucleotides are TGCGCCAGCAGCTTCAGGGAATCCCAAGAGACCCAGTACTTC.